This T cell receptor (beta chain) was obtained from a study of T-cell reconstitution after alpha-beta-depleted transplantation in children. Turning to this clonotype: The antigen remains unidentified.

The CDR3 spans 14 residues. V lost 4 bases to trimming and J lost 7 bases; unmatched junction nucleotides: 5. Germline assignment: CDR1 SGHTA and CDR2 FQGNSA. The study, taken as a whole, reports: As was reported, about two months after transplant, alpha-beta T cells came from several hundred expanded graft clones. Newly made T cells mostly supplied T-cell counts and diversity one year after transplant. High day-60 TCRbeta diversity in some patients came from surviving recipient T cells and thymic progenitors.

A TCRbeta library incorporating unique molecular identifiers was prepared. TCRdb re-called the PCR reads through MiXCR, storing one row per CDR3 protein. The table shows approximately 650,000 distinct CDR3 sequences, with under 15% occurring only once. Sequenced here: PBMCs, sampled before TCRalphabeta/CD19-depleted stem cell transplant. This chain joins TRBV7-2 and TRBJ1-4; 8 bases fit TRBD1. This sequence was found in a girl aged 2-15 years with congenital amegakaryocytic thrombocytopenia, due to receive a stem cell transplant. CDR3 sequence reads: CASSWTGNGEKLFF. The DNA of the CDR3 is TGTGCCAGCAGCTGGACAGGGAACGGTGAAAAACTGTTTTTT.